The TCR beta chain under discussion was sequenced for a study of type 1 and type 2 diabetes patients. The wider study: A total of about 19,000,000 paired-end reads came from the whole study.

Amplification started from genomic DNA. Multiplex PCR with 30 forward and 13 reverse primers amplified the TCR beta CDR3. TCRdb fed the multiplex PCR reads into MiXCR, producing one record per CDR3 protein. The table records 250,000 to 300,000 distinct CDR3 sequences, around 47% of them present only once. This clonotype was counted a few times. This CDR3 comprises 16 residues. After removal of 6 bases from V and 5 bases from J, the junction contained 6 bases not matched to a gene. The source material was peripheral blood mononuclear cells (PBMCs). This TCR was recovered from a man between 18 and 35 years old with type 2 diabetes. The rearrangement uses TRBV12-3 or TRBV12-4 and TRBJ2-2, with TRBD2 identical over 13 bases. The CDR3 loop reads CASSLTSGGGTGELFF. DNA of the CDR3: TGTGCCAGCAGCCTAACTAGCGGGGGGGGGACCGGGGAGCTGTTTTTT.